Sequencing of this TCR beta chain was carried out in a study of regulatory T cells in long-lasting Graves disease. This clonotype was detected a few times. V was clipped by 4 bases and J by 7 bases, with 10 bases between them. The CDR3 spans 13 residues. Germline-derived CDR1 and CDR2 are KGHSH and LQKENI. Time point specified: newly diagnosed GD, antithyroid drugs for less than 3 months. PBMC RNA was the source of the TCR library. Combining iRepertoire HTBI primers with Arm-PCR of CDR3 regions, the authors built TCR beta libraries. TCRdb reanalysed the multiplex PCR reads using MiXCR and keeps one entry per CDR3 protein. The sample yields 400,000 to 500,000 distinct CDR3 sequences, roughly 17% seen once. These same data were also listed under a study on T cells in Graves' hyperthyroidism and ophthalmopathy.

The V and J genes are TRBV18 and TRBJ2-2; maybe TRBD2 (5 bases). The sequenced sample was peripheral blood mononuclear cells (PBMCs), obtained at new diagnosis, from a patient treated with antithyroid drugs. This receptor was identified in a young woman with Graves disease. The CDR3 spells CASSHGLGGELFF. As DNA, the CDR3 is TGTGCCAGCTCACACGGACTGGGCGGGGAGCTGTTTTTT.